The 29 T cell receptor beta chains below all came from one sample that was sequenced in a study of vaccination effects on CD4 cells after COVID-19. The method was immunoSEQ multiplex PCR; TCRdb's version includes in-frame clones alone and lacks a portion of them. The data contain 25,000 to 35,000 clones, 70% of them singletons. These receptors are not linked to any known antigen. Following an approximately eleven-day culture, CD4+ T cells were purified. The sample was CD4+ T cells from PBMCs cultured without peptide, taken before COVID-19 vaccination. These receptors all come from a human donor who received a COVID-19 vaccine.

The rearrangement joins TRBV5-1 to TRBJ2-1; 8 bases match TRBD2. Germline V CDR1 and CDR2: SGHRS, YFSETQ. The trim removed 1 base at V and 8 bases at J, leaving 5 bases unmatched. The CDR3 consists of 14 residues. The CDR3 DNA sequence: TGCGCCAGCAGCTTGTTACTAGCGGACGATGAGCAGTTCTTC. Its translation: CASSLLLADDEQFF.

This chain uses TRBV19 with TRBJ1-5, with D possibly being TRBD1 (6 bases). Trimming shortened V by 5 bases and J by 1 base, and 21 bases separated the two germline ends. The CDR3 is made up of 18 amino acids. Per germline, CDR1 LNHDA and CDR2 SQIVND (reference sequence). CDR3 coding DNA: TGTGCCAGTAGTGTACCTAGGGGGGGCTCACTCAGCAATCAGCCCCAGCATTTT. Amino acids: CASSVPRGGSLSNQPQHF.

The table lists this clone with a count of one. The chain recombines TRBV6-5 with TRBJ2-6; a possible D gene is TRBD2 (5 bases). Germline CDR1 and CDR2: MNHEY and SVGAGI. V was clipped by 7 bases and J by 2 bases, with 9 bases between them. This CDR3 region has 14 residues. The CDR3 here is CASIFGTGANVLTF. In DNA, the CDR3 is TGTGCCAGCATCTTCGGGACTGGGGCCAACGTCCTGACTTTC.

This chain uses TRBV7-6 with TRBJ2-3; 10 bases align to TRBD2. The CDR3 is 16 residues long. Germline lookup yields CDR1 SGHVS and CDR2 FNYEAQ. V shed 5 bases, J shed 4 bases, and the junction held 9 bases outside the gene matches. The CDR3 loop reads CASSLLPSGSADTQYF. In DNA, the CDR3 is TGTGCCAGCAGCCTACTTCCTAGCGGGAGCGCAGATACGCAGTATTTT.

The J gene is TRBJ2-2, the V gene TRBV19; 8 bases match TRBD1. The V gene end was trimmed by 10 bases and the J gene end by 1 base; junction bases not matched to a gene: 5. Germline V gives CDR1 LNHDA, CDR2 SQIVND (reference sequence). The CDR3 length is 14 residues. In DNA, the CDR3 is TGTGCCACCACAGACAGGGGGAACACCGGGGAGCTGTTTTTT. Its translation: CATTDRGNTGELFF.

The V call is TRBV6-5, the J call TRBJ2-5; D possibly matches TRBD1 or TRBD2 (7 bases each). Trimming took 7 bases from V and 7 from J, leaving 16 bases between them. This CDR3 is built from 13 residues. Looked up from germline, CDR1 is MNHEY and CDR2 is SVGAGI. Here the CDR3 reads CASTQTGRGTQYF. CDR3 DNA: TGTGCCAGCACTCAGACAGGGAGGGGGACCCAGTACTTC.

V usage is TRBV9 and J usage is TRBJ2-6; no clear D gene. The CDR3 has 15 residues. V lost 0 bases and J lost 3, with 7 bases in between. Germline CDR1 reads SGDLS; CDR2 reads YYNGEE. CDR3 sequence (DNA): TGTGCCAGCAGCGTAGGGGGAAATGGGGCCAACGTCCTGACTTTC. Protein sequence: CASSVGGNGANVLTF.

The gene calls are TRBV27 and TRBJ1-4; the D is unclear. This CDR3 spans 14 amino acids. From germline, CDR1 is MNHEY and CDR2 SMNVEV (reference sequence). V gave up 5 bases and J gave up 4 bases, with 11 bases separating them. The CDR3 loop is CASSRGAYNEKLFF. The CDR3 DNA is TGTGCCAGCAGTCGCGGAGCATATAATGAAAAACTGTTTTTT.

The V gene is TRBV12-3 or TRBV12-4, the J gene TRBJ1-1; D gene unclear. With 3 bases removed from V and 5 bases from J, the gap between germline ends came to 7 bases. The CDR3 consists of 12 residues. The CDR3 here is CASSFGGTEAFF. The DNA for the CDR3 is TGTGCCAGCAGTTTCGGCGGGACTGAAGCTTTCTTT.

The DNA of the CDR3 is TGTGCCAGCAGTTTTTATCGTGCAGGGGACAATGAGCAGTTCTTC. This translates into CASSFYRAGDNEQFF. The chain combines TRBV6-4 with TRBJ2-1; weak D call: TRBD1 (6 bases). Germline V gene data show CDR1 as MRHNA and CDR2 as SNTAGT. V shed 5 bases and J shed 5 bases, with 16 bases lying between them. The CDR3 length is 15 residues.

The V and J genes are TRBV30 and TRBJ2-2; D gene uncertain. Germline CDR1 is GTSNPN and CDR2 is SVGIG (reference sequence). This CDR3 has 13 residues. The V end lost 4 bases, the J end lost 3 bases, and 9 bases lay between the germline ends. CDR3 sequence reads: CAWTKAHTGELFF. CDR3 nucleotides: TGTGCCTGGACAAAAGCCCACACCGGGGAGCTGTTTTTT.

CDR3 nucleotides: TGTGCCAGCCAGGGTAGCGGCACAGATACGCAGTATTTT. It translates to CASQGSGTDTQYF. The chain uses TRBV7-7 and TRBJ2-3; the D gene could be TRBD1 or TRBD2 (5 bases each). Germline CDR1 SSHAT, CDR2 FNYEAQ (reference sequence). The CDR3 consists of 13 residues. Trimming pared 8 bases from V and 1 base from J, leaving 10 bases between.

The CDR3 coding sequence is TGTGCCAGCAGCCGCAGCAGGAATGAGCAGTTCTTC. Amino acid sequence: CASSRSRNEQFF. The chain uses TRBV11-2 and TRBJ2-1; D not resolved. CDR3 size: 12 residues. V was cut by 5 bases and J by 7 bases, with 9 bases left in between. Germline assignment: CDR1 SGHAT and CDR2 FQNNGV.

This rearrangement joins TRBV3-1 (or the pseudogene TRBV3-2) to TRBJ1-1; 9 nucleotides align to TRBD1. Looked up from germline, CDR1 is LGHDT and CDR2 is YNNKEL (reference sequence). V was pared by 1 base and J by 4 bases, with 7 bases of the junction left unmatched. This CDR3 has 16 residues. CDR3 residues: CASSQVLTGGSTEAFF. In DNA, the CDR3 is TGTGCCAGCAGCCAAGTCCTTACAGGGGGCTCCACTGAAGCTTTCTTT.

The chain recombines TRBV5-1 with TRBJ1-4; D is perhaps TRBD1 (5 bases). The germline CDR1 and CDR2 sequences are SGHRS and YFSETQ. V shed 4 bases and J shed 5 bases, with 18 bases lying between them. The CDR3 totals 16 residues. The CDR3 nucleotides read TGCGCCAGCAGCCCCGTGGGGGGGACCCAAAATGAAAAACTGTTTTTT. Translated, it gives CASSPVGGTQNEKLFF.

The rearrangement joins TRBV5-1 to TRBJ2-7; D unclear. CDR1 SGHRS and CDR2 YFSETQ come from the germline V gene. The V gene lost 2 bases and the J gene lost 2 bases, with 20 bases spanning the gap. This CDR3 region has 17 residues. DNA for the CDR3: TGCGCCAGCAGCTTTGGCCCGCTCGCTACATCCGCCTACGAGCAGTACTTC. This codes for CASSFGPLATSAYEQYF. Complete variable domain (other parts from reference TRBV5-1 and TRBJ2-7): KAGVTQTPRYLIKTRGQQVTLSCSPISGHRSVSWYQQTPGQGLQFLFEYFSETQRNKGNFPGRFSGRQFSNSRSEMNVSTLELGDSALYLCASSFGPLATSAYEQYFGPGTRLTVT.

The chain recombines TRBV13 with TRBJ1-6; TRBD1 aligns across 7 bases. The V segment lost 5 bases and the J segment 6 bases; nucleotides outside the gene matches: 4. CDR1 is PRHDT and CDR2 is FYEKMQ in the germline V gene (reference sequence). CDR3 length equals 14 residues. DNA of the CDR3: TGTGCCAGCAGCGCCGGGACAGCTAATTCACCCCTCCACTTT. Amino acid sequence: CASSAGTANSPLHF.

The rearrangement joins TRBV27 to TRBJ1-1; 9 bases fit TRBD1. Germline trimming cut 6 bases from V and 3 bases from J; bases unmatched to any gene: 2. The CDR3 totals 13 residues. The germline CDR1 and CDR2 sequences are MNHEY and SMNVEV (reference sequence). The CDR3 coding sequence is TGTGCCAGCAGAGGACAGGGGTACACTGAAGCTTTCTTT. Protein sequence: CASRGQGYTEAFF.

For the CDR3, the DNA is TGTGCCAGCAGCAAAACTCGGGGGTCCGAGGAGAACACTGAAGCTTTCTTT. Its protein is CASSKTRGSEENTEAFF. J is TRBJ1-1 and V is TRBV21-1. TRBV21-1 is a pseudogene locus. CDR3 size: 17 residues.

This clone was seen once. The V gene is TRBV18, the J gene TRBJ2-1; 10 positions match TRBD2. Losses at the gene ends were 1 base for V and 0 bases for J; bases not matched to a gene: 0. This CDR3 has 16 amino acids. Germline CDR1 KGHSH, CDR2 LQKENI. CDR3 in DNA: TGTGCCAGCTCACCACGACTAGCGGGCTCCTACAATGAGCAGTTCTTC. It yields the protein CASSPRLAGSYNEQFF.

The chain recombines TRBV3-1 (or the pseudogene TRBV3-2) with TRBJ2-7; 8 positions agree with TRBD2. J was trimmed by 2 bases and V by 0 bases; bases with no gene match: 3. The CDR3 has 15 amino acids. CDR1 is LGHDT and CDR2 is YNNKEL in the germline V gene (reference sequence). CDR3 DNA sequence: TGTGCCAGCAGCCAAGAACTAGCGGTTACCTACGAGCAGTACTTC. Its translation: CASSQELAVTYEQYF.

Only one count was recorded for this clone. V gene TRBV30 combines with J gene TRBJ1-4; possibly TRBD1 for D (5 bases). The CDR3 is 14 amino acids. V was pared by 3 bases and J by 7 bases, with 15 bases between. Germline CDR1 reads GTSNPN; CDR2 reads SVGIG (reference sequence). The CDR3 is CAWRKTTRGEKLFF. CDR3 nucleotide sequence: TGTGCCTGGAGAAAGACCACGAGGGGTGAAAAACTGTTTTTT.

The chain links TRBV6-1 to TRBJ2-3; D tentatively fits TRBD1 or TRBD2 (6 bases each). Germline V gene lookup returns CDR1 MNHNS and CDR2 SASEGT. V lost 2 bases to trimming and J lost 1 base, with 13 bases between them. The CDR3 is 16 amino acids. The CDR3, as DNA: TGTGCCAGCAGTGAAAGGGGGACGGGAGGCACAGATACGCAGTATTTT. It translates to CASSERGTGGTDTQYF.

The chain links TRBV18 to TRBJ2-7; 7 nucleotides agree with TRBD2. Trimming cost V 4 bases and J 1 base; bases outside gene matches: 4. This CDR3 has 14 amino acids. The V gene's germline CDR1 is KGHSH and CDR2 LQKENI. CDR3 DNA: TGTGCCAGCTCACGGGGGGACTATTCCTACGAGCAGTACTTC. This encodes CASSRGDYSYEQYF.

The chain has TRBV7-8 and TRBJ2-5; D not resolved. The ends were cut back, 3 bases at V and 3 bases at J, with 5 bases in the middle. This CDR3 region has 12 residues. The germline V gene encodes CDR1 SGHVS and CDR2 FQNEAQ. CDR3 sequence reads: CASSFAEETQYF. The CDR3 region has the DNA TGTGCCAGCAGCTTCGCTGAAGAGACCCAGTACTTC.

The sample holds one count of this clone. V gene TRBV10-3 combines with J gene TRBJ2-3; D unresolved. This CDR3 is 14 amino acids long. The V and J ends lost 3 bases and 1 base respectively, with 8 bases between them. From germline, CDR1 is ENHRY and CDR2 SYGVKD. As DNA, the CDR3 is TGTGCCATCAGTGATCGACTTGGCACAGATACGCAGTATTTT. Encoded protein: CAISDRLGTDTQYF.

The chain combines TRBV19 with TRBJ1-1; 7 nucleotides match TRBD1. The trim removed 3 bases at V and 0 bases at J, leaving 13 bases unmatched. Germline CDR1 is LNHDA and CDR2 is SQIVND (reference sequence). The CDR3 covers 18 residues. CDR3 protein: CASSIGETGFSMNTEAFF. The DNA for the CDR3 is TGTGCCAGTAGTATTGGTGAGACAGGGTTTAGTATGAACACTGAAGCTTTCTTT.

The V gene is TRBV3-1 (or the pseudogene TRBV3-2), the J gene TRBJ2-7; 8 bases align to TRBD1. The V gene end was trimmed by 4 bases and the J gene end by 5 bases; junction bases not matched to a gene: 7. Germline V gives CDR1 LGHDT, CDR2 YNNKEL (reference sequence). The CDR3 has 14 residues. Here the CDR3 reads CASSPSQGANEQYF. Written as DNA, the CDR3 is TGTGCCAGCAGCCCGAGCCAGGGGGCCAACGAGCAGTACTTC.

The rearrangement joins TRBV9 to TRBJ2-1; 10 positions agree with TRBD2. Germline values: CDR1 SGDLS, CDR2 YYNGEE. The CDR3 length is 16 residues. The ends lost 3 bases at V and 8 bases at J; junction bases unmatched: 11. The CDR3 DNA reads as TGTGCCAGCAGCGCGCGCTCTAGCGGGAGTTTTGATGAGCAGTTCTTC. Translating it yields CASSARSSGSFDEQFF.